The 24 T cell receptor beta chains given below trace back to one sample, sequenced in a study of cytomegalovirus exposure and HLA in healthy donors. Both 60 Vbeta primers and 13 Jbeta primers went into the PCR. The method was immunoSEQ multiplex PCR; TCRdb's version includes in-frame clones alone and lacks a portion of them. The table lists some 150,000 clones, less than 85% of them singletons. The sample consisted of PBMCs. The source is a man in his late teens or twenties in good health and CMV-seropositive.

V usage is TRBV11-2 and J usage is TRBJ2-5, with 10 bases identical to TRBD2. V shed 5 bases, J shed 4 bases, and the junction held 7 bases outside the gene matches. Germline CDR1 is SGHAT and CDR2 is FQNNGV. CDR3 size: 15 residues. The CDR3 reads CASSKAGGPVETQYF. CDR3 DNA: TGTGCCAGCAGCAAAGCGGGGGGGCCCGTAGAGACCCAGTACTTC.

Of note for this clone: The junction departs from germline at one end; a sequencing error may be responsible. The sample carries other DNA sequences with the same CDR3. The CDR3 reads CASSLAASGGGDTQYF. The CDR3 nucleotides are TGCGCCAGCAGCTTAGCGGCAAGCGGGGGGGGAGATACGCAGTATTTT. J is TRBJ2-3 and V is TRBV7-6; TRBD2 matches at 10 bases. In germline, CDR1 is SGHVS, CDR2 FNYEAQ. The CDR3 has 16 amino acids.

This chain joins TRBV25-1 and TRBJ1-4; the D gene is possibly TRBD1 (5 bases). The CDR3 is made up of 14 amino acids. The germline V and J ends were trimmed by 6 bases and 5 bases, with 13 bases remaining between them. In germline, CDR1 is MGHDK, CDR2 SYGVNS. The CDR3 protein is CASSIPGPNEKLFF. The DNA for the CDR3 is TGTGCCAGCAGCATTCCAGGGCCCAATGAAAAACTGTTTTTT.

The chain carries TRBV6-4 and TRBJ2-7; 11 nucleotides match TRBD1. The V gene end was trimmed by 6 bases and the J gene end by 6 bases; junction bases not matched to a gene: 4. This CDR3 is built from 13 residues. CDR1 MRHNA and CDR2 SNTAGT come from the germline V gene. The CDR3 reads CASRGQGGSEQYF. DNA of the CDR3: TGTGCCAGCAGGGGACAGGGGGGTAGCGAGCAGTACTTC.

The CDR3 DNA is TGCGCCAGCAGCTTTACCCCCAGCGCGGGGGCCAAAGAGACCCAGTACTTC. It codes for CASSFTPSAGAKETQYF. The chain carries TRBV5-1 and TRBJ2-5, with D tentatively TRBD2 (7 bases). Germline V gene lookup returns CDR1 SGHRS and CDR2 YFSETQ. Trimming removed 2 bases at V and 3 bases at J, with 20 bases between. CDR3 length: 17 residues.

This clone was recorded once. The rearrangement joins TRBV5-6 to TRBJ2-3; 8 bases map to TRBD1. The V and J ends lost 4 bases and 1 base, in that order; junction bases with no gene match: 11. The CDR3 contains 17 residues. Germline V gives CDR1 SGHDT, CDR2 YYEEEE. The CDR3 nucleotides read TGTGCCAGCAGCGCATTCCCCGGGACAGGTCGCACAGATACGCAGTATTTT. Translation: CASSAFPGTGRTDTQYF.

The genes are TRBV29-1 and TRBJ1-1, with 8 bases lining up with TRBD1. Per germline, CDR1 SQVTM and CDR2 ANQGSEA. CDR3 length equals 12 residues. V shed 7 bases and J 5 bases; nucleotides not matched to a gene: 6. CDR3 amino acids: CSAGQGGTEAFF. In DNA, the CDR3 is TGCAGCGCCGGACAGGGCGGGACTGAAGCTTTCTTT. The full variable domain, with the rest looked up from reference TRBV29-1 and TRBJ1-1, is SAVISQKPSRDICQRGTSLTIQCQVDSQVTMMFWYRQQPGQSLTLIATANQGSEATYESGFVIDKFPISRPNLTFSTLTVSNMSPEDSSIYLCSAGQGGTEAFFGQGTRLTVV.

This clone appeared once. The chain joins TRBV25-1 to TRBJ2-7, with TRBD2 identical over 8 bases. Unmatched junction bases numbered 2, after V lost 3 bases and J lost 1 base. This CDR3 comprises 14 residues. Germline CDR1 reads MGHDK; CDR2 reads SYGVNS. As DNA, the CDR3 is TGTGCCAGCAGTGATAGCGGGACGTCCTACGAGCAGTACTTC. This gives the protein CASSDSGTSYEQYF.

The table lists this clone with a count of one. This sequence joins TRBV18 and TRBJ2-4, with unresolved D. The germline V gene encodes CDR1 KGHSH and CDR2 LQKENI. The CDR3 is made up of 18 amino acids. Trimming stripped 6 bases from V and 0 bases from J, with 21 bases between. CDR3 DNA: TGTGCCAGCTCGCCCCTGCCCCTGCAGGCCATAGCCAAAAACATTCAGTACTTC. Translating it yields CASSPLPLQAIAKNIQYF.

This clone was detected a few times. The V and J genes are TRBV5-4 and TRBJ1-3, with D tentatively TRBD1 (6 bases). CDR1 is SGHNT, CDR2 YYREEE, per germline (reference sequence). The CDR3 is 15 amino acids. V was clipped by 0 bases and J by 4 bases, with 11 bases between them. The CDR3 sequence: CASSLGQASGNTIYF. CDR3 coding DNA: TGTGCCAGCAGCTTGGGACAGGCCTCAGGAAACACCATATATTTT. Full variable domain (rest looked up from reference TRBV5-4 and TRBJ1-3): ETGVTQSPTHLIKTRGQQVTLRCSSQSGHNTVSWYQQALGQGPQFIFQYYREEENGRGNFPPRFSGLQFPNYSSELNVNALELDDSALYLCASSLGQASGNTIYFGEGSWLTVV.

This chain connects TRBV4-2 to TRBJ1-6, with D possibly TRBD1 on 6 matching bases. From germline, CDR1 is LGHNA and CDR2 YNFKEQ. The CDR3 runs 23 residues. V dropped 0 bases and J dropped 0 bases, with 27 bases sitting between them. CDR3 coding DNA: TGTGCCAGCAGCCAAGATTGGGAGCCCCCGTCCAGGGGAACTACCTCCTATAATTCACCCCTCCACTTT. Translating it yields CASSQDWEPPSRGTTSYNSPLHF.

The J gene is TRBJ2-7, the V gene TRBV18, with TRBD2 matching 10 bases. The CDR3 has 16 residues. Germline V gene lookup returns CDR1 KGHSH and CDR2 LQKENI. Trimming at V came to 3 bases and at J to 4 bases, leaving 9 bases not matched to a gene. The CDR3 spells CASSPLLKAGGYEQYF. Here the CDR3 DNA reads TGTGCCAGCTCACCCCTACTAAAAGCGGGAGGGTACGAGCAGTACTTC.

The chain recombines TRBV27 with TRBJ2-5, with D possibly TRBD2 on 6 matching bases. The CDR3 consists of 14 residues. The ends were cut back, 10 bases at V and 5 bases at J, with 20 bases in the middle. The germline gives CDR1 MNHEY, CDR2 SMNVEV (reference sequence). CDR3 sequence (DNA): TGTGCCACGTCCGAGGTAGCGGCTTGGGAGACCCAGTACTTC. This translates into CATSEVAAWETQYF.

The chain uses TRBV5-1 and TRBJ1-4; D call uncertain. The V and J ends lost 2 bases and 7 bases respectively, with 12 bases between them. This CDR3 has 14 amino acids. Germline lookup yields CDR1 SGHRS and CDR2 YFSETQ. The CDR3 bases are TGCGCCAGCAGCTTACTACTGTTTGGTGAAAAACTGTTTTTT. This gives the protein CASSLLLFGEKLFF.

This clone has just a few counts. CDR3 DNA sequence: TGTGCCAGCAGCCCAGGGCGGTCTGGTTACAATGAGCAGTTCTTC. It encodes CASSPGRSGYNEQFF. The chain has TRBV7-3 and TRBJ2-1; a weak D match, TRBD1 (5 bases). The CDR3 extends over 15 amino acids. V lost 5 bases, J lost 4 bases, and 15 bases lay in between. The V gene's germline CDR1 is SGHTA and CDR2 FQGTGA. The entire variable domain, with the rest obtained from reference TRBV7-3 and TRBJ2-1, is as follows: GAGVSQTPSNKVTEKGKYVELRCDPISGHTALYWYRQSLGQGPEFLIYFQGTGAADDSGLPNDRFFAVRPEGSVSTLKIQRTERGDSAVYLCASSPGRSGYNEQFFGPGTRLTVL.

The CDR3 sequence: CASSQGLAPSSYNEQFF. The CDR3 DNA is TGCGCCAGCAGCCAAGGACTAGCACCGAGCTCCTACAATGAGCAGTTCTTC. The chain has TRBV4-1 and TRBJ2-1; 7 nucleotides match TRBD2. This CDR3 region has 17 residues. With 1 base clipped from V and 0 bases from J, the junction kept 6 bases outside the gene matches. Germline CDR1 reads MGHRA; CDR2 reads YSYEKL.

The chain combines TRBV29-1 with TRBJ2-7; maybe TRBD2 (6 bases). V dropped 4 bases and J dropped 2 bases, with 12 bases sitting between them. The CDR3 has 13 amino acids. Germline V gene sequence: CDR1 SQVTM, CDR2 ANQGSEA. The CDR3, as DNA: TGCAGCGTTGTGGCTGGCGGGGCCTACGAGCAGTACTTC. Protein: CSVVAGGAYEQYF.

The chain links TRBV19 to TRBJ1-1, with unresolved D. Germline V CDR1 and CDR2: LNHDA, SQIVND (reference sequence). The V end lost 6 bases, the J end lost 3 bases, and 17 bases lay between the germline ends. CDR3 size: 15 residues. Here the CDR3 reads CASRPPDGLDTEAFF. The DNA for the CDR3 is TGTGCCAGTAGACCTCCCGATGGGCTGGACACTGAAGCTTTCTTT.

The chain employs TRBV15 and TRBJ1-5; D is unresolved. Trimming cost V 4 bases and J 0 bases, with 10 bases left between them. CDR1 is LNHNV, CDR2 YYDKDF, per germline (reference sequence). The length of the CDR3 is 15 residues. CDR3 residues: CATSKAAYSNQPQHF. For the CDR3, the DNA is TGTGCCACCAGCAAAGCGGCTTATAGCAATCAGCCCCAGCATTTT.

The chain uses TRBV4-2 and TRBJ1-2; 7 bases line up with TRBD1. In germline, CDR1 is LGHNA, CDR2 YNFKEQ. This CDR3 region has 15 residues. The trim removed 0 bases at V and 5 bases at J, leaving 6 bases unmatched. The CDR3 sequence: CASSQDIGTVYGYTF. CDR3 bases: TGTGCCAGCAGCCAAGATATAGGGACAGTGTATGGCTACACCTTC.

In its sample, this clone was seen a few times. The chain is built from TRBV2 and TRBJ1-3, with TRBD1 as a possible D gene (5 bases). Germline CDR1 and CDR2: SNHLY and FYNNEI. This CDR3 contains 15 residues. V dropped 6 bases and J dropped 0 bases, with 12 bases sitting between them. The CDR3 nucleotides read TGTGCCAGCAGGGCTACGGGACTCTCTGGAAACACCATATATTTT. The encoded protein is CASRATGLSGNTIYF.

This clone occurred once. The genes are TRBV5-4 and TRBJ2-7, with 7 bases fitting TRBD1. Germline CDR1 reads SGHNT; CDR2 reads YYREEE (reference sequence). CDR3 length: 14 residues. J lost 3 bases, V lost 4 bases, and 7 bases had no gene match. Written as DNA, the CDR3 is TGTGCCAGCAGCCTTCGGGACAGTAGCTACGAGCAGTACTTC. Its translation is CASSLRDSSYEQYF. The whole variable domain, remainder taken from reference TRBV5-4 and TRBJ2-7, is ETGVTQSPTHLIKTRGQQVTLRCSSQSGHNTVSWYQQALGQGPQFIFQYYREEENGRGNFPPRFSGLQFPNYSSELNVNALELDDSALYLCASSLRDSSYEQYFGPGTRLTVT.

This clone was seen a few times. The J gene is TRBJ1-5, the V gene TRBV7-2; D gene uncertain. CDR1 and CDR2 from the germline V gene are SGHTA and FQGNSA. V lost 3 bases, J lost 6 bases, and 15 bases lay in between. This CDR3 contains 15 residues. The CDR3 spells CASSFQLRRGQPQHF. In nucleotides, the CDR3 is TGTGCCAGCAGCTTCCAGCTCAGACGGGGTCAGCCCCAGCATTTT.

The chain carries TRBV9 and TRBJ2-1, with TRBD2 identical over 9 bases. The CDR3 length is 15 residues. Germline values: CDR1 SGDLS, CDR2 YYNGEE. The junction had 8 bases not matched to a gene; V was cut back by 2 bases and J by 8 bases. DNA for the CDR3: TGTGCCAGCAGCGTTAGCGGGAGAACTGGGGATGAGCAGTTCTTC. This sequence encodes CASSVSGRTGDEQFF.